These 26 T cell receptor beta chains originate from one sample sequenced in a study of T-cell reconstitution after alpha-beta-depleted transplantation in children (dated by TCRdb to the mid-2010s). The protocol used for the library was PCR. Sequencing relied on an Illumina HiSeq 2500. To normalize quantification of the TCRbeta repertoire, the TCR libraries were built with molecular barcoding that relied on unique molecular identifiers. TCRdb handled the public reads itself, with Q25 trimming in fastp and clone calling in MiXCR, and kept productive beta chains. A single entry per CDR3 protein holds the most common genes and DNA from its merged rows. The sample profile shows roughly 500,000 distinct CDR3 sequences; approximately 29% of them were found once. The ten largest account for more than 2% of the sample. The material sequenced was PBMCs from the stem cell graft donor, taken from the stem cell graft. These receptors were collected from a human donor who donated a stem cell graft to a child with aplastic anemia.

The sample holds a few counts of this clonotype. The chain is built from TRBV12-3 or TRBV12-4 and TRBJ1-2; D is undetermined. CDR3 length equals 11 residues. V was pared by 3 bases and J by 8 bases, with 7 bases between. The CDR3 is CASSFAGGYTF. The CDR3 DNA sequence: TGTGCCAGCAGTTTCGCGGGCGGCTACACCTTC.

This clonotype was recorded once. This chain uses TRBV7-9 with TRBJ2-3; the match to TRBD2 covers 8 bases. In germline, CDR1 is SEHNR, CDR2 FQNEAQ (reference sequence). The CDR3 spans 15 residues. After removal of 5 bases from V and 0 bases from J, the junction contained 4 bases not matched to a gene. The CDR3 region has the DNA TGTGCCAGCAGCCCGGGGGGGCTGAGCACAGATACGCAGTATTTT. Its protein product is CASSPGGLSTDTQYF.

This sequence joins TRBV7-2 and TRBJ2-5, with a tentative D call TRBD1 (6 bases). Germline V lookup: CDR1 SGHTA, CDR2 FQGNSA. There are 17 residues in the CDR3. The germline V and J ends were trimmed by 2 bases and 0 bases, with 16 bases remaining between them. CDR3 sequence (DNA): TGTGCCAGCAGCTTATTTTTTGTTGGACAGAACCAAGAGACCCAGTACTTC. Translated, it gives CASSLFFVGQNQETQYF.

This clonotype was found a few times. The chain links TRBV29-1 to TRBJ2-5, with D possibly being TRBD2 (5 bases). CDR1 is SQVTM and CDR2 is ANQGSEA in the germline V gene. This CDR3 comprises 13 residues. Trimming took 8 bases from V and 7 from J, leaving 20 bases between them. CDR3 sequence: CSRRRLDDGTQYF. The CDR3 region has the DNA TGCAGCCGACGGAGGCTAGACGACGGGACCCAGTACTTC.

The chain combines TRBV28 with TRBJ1-1; 9 bases fit TRBD1. The CDR3 consists of 15 residues. CDR1 is MDHEN, CDR2 SYDVKM, per germline. The V and J ends lost 3 bases and 0 bases, in that order; junction bases with no gene match: 2. The CDR3 coding sequence is TGTGCCAGCAGTTTTCGACAGGGGGTGAACACTGAAGCTTTCTTT. Translated: CASSFRQGVNTEAFF. The full variable domain, rest sourced from reference TRBV28 and TRBJ1-1, is DVKVTQSSRYLVKRTGEKVFLECVQDMDHENMFWYRQDPGLGLRLIYFSYDVKMKEKGDIPEGYSVSREKKERFSLILESASTNQTSMYLCASSFRQGVNTEAFFGQGTRLTVV.

This clonotype has more than one count but fewer than ten. The chain carries TRBV20-1 and TRBJ2-5; D ambiguous. Germline V gene sequence: CDR1 DFQATT, CDR2 SNEGSKA (reference sequence). The CDR3 is 14 residues long. Trimming stripped 1 base from V and 3 bases from J, with 12 bases between. In DNA, the CDR3 is TGCAGTGCTAGAGCGATGCAAGCTAAAGAGACCCAGTACTTC. Translating gives CSARAMQAKETQYF.

This clonotype was observed a few times. V gene TRBV7-9 combines with J gene TRBJ2-5; 7 bases fit TRBD2. The CDR3 contains 15 residues. Losses at the gene ends were 7 bases for V and 2 bases for J; bases not matched to a gene: 10. Germline lookup yields CDR1 SEHNR and CDR2 FQNEAQ (reference sequence). The CDR3 spells CASNDPGLEQETQYF. CDR3 sequence (DNA): TGTGCCAGCAACGATCCCGGACTAGAACAAGAGACCCAGTACTTC. Using reference TRBV7-9 and TRBJ2-5 for the parts outside the CDR3, the full variable domain is DTGVSQNPRHKITKRGQNVTFRCDPISEHNRLYWYRQTLGQGPEFLTYFQNEAQLEKSRLLSDRFSAERPKGSFSTLEIQRTEQGDSAMYLCASNDPGLEQETQYFGPGTRLLVL.

V usage is TRBV18 and J usage is TRBJ2-1; 8 nucleotides match TRBD2. The CDR3 spans 14 residues. CDR1 and CDR2 (germline): KGHSH, LQKENI. Germline trimming cut 1 base from V and 10 bases from J; bases unmatched to any gene: 6. The CDR3 protein is CASSPRGLDGEQFF. The CDR3 DNA is TGTGCCAGCTCACCACGGGGACTAGACGGGGAGCAGTTCTTC.

This chain connects TRBV6-5 to TRBJ1-2; D might be TRBD1 (5 bases). The CDR3 covers 13 residues. Germline V gene data show CDR1 as MNHEY and CDR2 as SVGAGI. The V gene lost 0 bases and the J gene lost 4 bases, with 6 bases spanning the gap. CDR3 sequence: CASSYSTVYGYTF. The CDR3 DNA follows: TGTGCCAGCAGTTACTCGACAGTCTATGGCTACACCTTC.

The chain combines TRBV20-1 with TRBJ2-6; D is possibly TRBD1 (5 bases). This CDR3 spans 13 amino acids. V was trimmed by 6 bases and J by 2 bases, leaving 8 bases between them. The germline V gene has CDR1 DFQATT and CDR2 SNEGSKA (reference sequence). This CDR3 reads CSAGETGANVLTF. The CDR3 DNA reads TGCAGTGCAGGGGAAACTGGGGCCAACGTCCTGACTTTC.

This clonotype was counted only a few times. The J gene is TRBJ2-5, the V gene TRBV10-2, with D uncertain. The germline V gene encodes CDR1 WSHSY and CDR2 SAAADI. The CDR3 consists of 15 residues. V lost 2 bases to trimming and J lost 5 bases, with 15 bases between them. DNA of the CDR3: TGCGCCAGCAGTGAGAATAGCTCGGGTGGGGAGACCCAGTACTTC. Translated, it gives CASSENSSGGETQYF.

The DNA of the CDR3 is TGCAGTGCTAGAGTGATAGTGACTAGCCTTAGCTACAATGAGCAGTTCTTC. Translated: CSARVIVTSLSYNEQFF. This chain uses TRBV20-1 with TRBJ2-1; 7 nucleotides agree with TRBD2. The CDR3 runs 17 residues. Germline V gene data show CDR1 as DFQATT and CDR2 as SNEGSKA (reference sequence). V shed 1 base and J 3 bases; nucleotides not matched to a gene: 12.

Only a few counts were recorded for this clonotype. The rearrangement links TRBV12-3 or TRBV12-4 to TRBJ1-6; D unresolved. The ends were cut back, 7 bases at V and 7 bases at J, with 17 bases in the middle. The CDR3 length is 15 residues. CDR3 sequence (DNA): TGTGCCAGCACCATCCGGTCGGGTCCGAATTCACCCCTCCACTTT. It encodes CASTIRSGPNSPLHF.

This chain links TRBV9 with TRBJ2-7; 11 nucleotides align to TRBD2. In germline, CDR1 is SGDLS, CDR2 YYNGEE. This CDR3 region has 15 residues. Unmatched junction bases numbered 5, after V lost 0 bases and J lost 6 bases. Written as DNA, the CDR3 is TGTGCCAGCAGCGTAGGAGGTAGCGGGAGGGGCGAGCAGTACTTC. Amino acid sequence: CASSVGGSGRGEQYF.

In its sample, this clonotype was seen a few times. The J gene is TRBJ1-1, the V gene TRBV12-3 or TRBV12-4, with D maybe TRBD1 (6 bases). With 5 bases removed from V and 3 bases from J, the gap between germline ends came to 16 bases. The length of the CDR3 is 15 residues. The CDR3 here is CASSISQGRYTEAFF. The DNA of the CDR3 is TGTGCCAGCAGTATATCACAGGGTCGGTACACTGAAGCTTTCTTT.

The chain has TRBV20-1 and TRBJ2-7; 12 bases are a match to TRBD2. V was clipped by 0 bases and J by 2 bases; unmatched bases: 5. The CDR3 is made up of 16 amino acids. Germline-derived CDR1 and CDR2 are DFQATT and SNEGSKA (reference sequence). Written as DNA, the CDR3 is TGCAGTGCTAGAGATCGACTAGCGGGAGCCCCCTACGAGCAGTACTTC. The encoded protein is CSARDRLAGAPYEQYF.

The gene calls are TRBV21-1 and TRBJ1-1. TRBV21-1 corresponds to a pseudogene. This CDR3 contains 17 residues. The CDR3 nucleotides are TGTGCCAGCAGCAAACCTGTAGGGAGGATAGTAGGAATGAGAACTTTCTTT. Translation: CASSKPVGRIVGMRTFF.

This clonotype was recorded a few times. V gene TRBV5-1 combines with J gene TRBJ2-1; D possibly corresponds to TRBD1 (6 bases). V lost 4 bases and J lost 0, with 11 bases in between. From germline, CDR1 is SGHRS and CDR2 YFSETQ. The CDR3 sequence is 15 residues long. The chain's CDR3 is CASSKTGSSYNEQFF. Here the CDR3 DNA reads TGCGCCAGCAGCAAAACAGGGAGCTCCTACAATGAGCAGTTCTTC. Filled out from reference TRBV5-1 and TRBJ2-1, the complete variable domain reads KAGVTQTPRYLIKTRGQQVTLSCSPISGHRSVSWYQQTPGQGLQFLFEYFSETQRNKGNFPGRFSGRQFSNSRSEMNVSTLELGDSALYLCASSKTGSSYNEQFFGPGTRLTVL.

V is TRBV9 and J is TRBJ1-1; no clear D. The CDR3 consists of 15 residues. V shed 0 bases and J shed 3 bases, with 12 bases lying between them. Germline assignment: CDR1 SGDLS and CDR2 YYNGEE. CDR3 in DNA: TGTGCCAGCAGCGTAGCCGACACCAGTTACACTGAAGCTTTCTTT. It translates to CASSVADTSYTEAFF.

Turning to this clonotype: This clone may be a read error of a much larger clone one base away. V usage is TRBV27 and J usage is TRBJ2-7; no firm D call. The CDR3 has 13 amino acids. Germline CDR1 is MNHEY and CDR2 is SMNVEV (reference sequence). Trimming removed 6 bases from V and 3 bases from J, with 12 bases in between. CDR3 nucleotides: TGTGCCAGCAGCCCTGGCCCTTACTACGAGCAGTACGTC. Amino acid sequence: CASSPGPYYEQYV.

V is TRBV4-3 and J is TRBJ1-5, with D unclear. Germline V gene sequence: CDR1 LGHNA, CDR2 YSLEER. V was shortened by 0 bases and J by 2 bases, with 5 bases between the two germline ends. This CDR3 is 14 amino acids long. The CDR3 loop is CASSQDWRNQPQHF. DNA of the CDR3: TGCGCCAGCAGCCAAGATTGGCGCAATCAGCCCCAGCATTTT.

The table lists this clonotype with a few counts. V usage is TRBV18 and J usage is TRBJ2-3, with 10 bases fitting TRBD2. The CDR3 is made up of 16 amino acids. J lost 2 bases, V lost 1 base, and 3 bases had no gene match. Germline CDR1 and CDR2: KGHSH and LQKENI. The CDR3 bases are TGTGCCAGCTCACCACGGACTAGCGGACACACAGATACGCAGTATTTT. This sequence encodes CASSPRTSGHTDTQYF.

This clonotype was counted a few times. The chain employs TRBV20-1 and TRBJ1-2, with TRBD1 as a possible D gene (6 bases). The V end lost 8 bases, the J end lost 6 bases, and 16 bases lay between the germline ends. CDR1 and CDR2 (germline): DFQATT, SNEGSKA (reference sequence). The length of the CDR3 is 12 residues. The CDR3 here is CSRRTEDDGYTF. CDR3 coding DNA: TGCAGTCGTCGGACAGAAGACGATGGCTACACCTTC.

The V and J genes are TRBV27 and TRBJ2-1, with 11 bases matching TRBD2. The CDR3 runs to 15 residues. The germline V gene encodes CDR1 MNHEY and CDR2 SMNVEV (reference sequence). V was clipped by 10 bases and J by 2 bases; unmatched bases: 7. CDR3 coding DNA: TGTGCCACGGTAGCGGGAGGGCCCCCCTACAATGAGCAGTTCTTC. Translating it yields CATVAGGPPYNEQFF.

The chain combines TRBV20-1 with TRBJ2-1; D is unclear. Germline CDR1 DFQATT, CDR2 SNEGSKA (reference sequence). The CDR3 loop spans 14 amino acids. Trimming removed 3 bases from V and 1 base from J, with 10 bases in between. The CDR3 DNA reads TGCAGTGCTAGCGAGTTCCAGTCCTACAATGAGCAGTTCTTC. Protein product: CSASEFQSYNEQFF.

This clonotype was counted only a few times. The chain has TRBV10-2 and TRBJ2-2; a weak D match, TRBD1 (5 bases). V lost 5 bases and J 17 bases, leaving 18 bases between the germline ends. CDR1 and CDR2 (germline): WSHSY, SAAADI. The CDR3 spans 12 residues. The DNA of the CDR3 is TGCGCCAGCAGTACTACCGGGCCCCAGGGATTTTTT. Protein product: CASSTTGPQGFF.